Given below is one T cell receptor (beta chain) in context. The record originates from a study of blood T cell repertoires in COVID-19. Background on the study: Researchers got acute and convalescent COVID-19 samples from the United States, Italy and Spain. PBMCs, B-cell-depleted T cells, or T cells provided the cDNA or gDNA that made up the material.

Authors' processing steps: Cell counts per sample came from amplifying reference gene primers. Some clones are missing from TCRdb's copy, which holds only in-frame ones; the method was immunoSEQ multiplex PCR. The V and J calls and clone size are taken from that table; D and trimming were inferred from the DNA. The sample contains approximately 120,000 clones, around 79% of which appear only once. The CDR3 consists of 15 residues. The junction had 2 bases not matched to a gene; V was cut back by 3 bases and J by 0 bases. CDR1 and CDR2 (germline): LGHDT, YNNKEL (reference sequence). The chain carries TRBV3-1 (or the pseudogene TRBV3-2) and TRBJ2-3; 8 bases match TRBD2. This clonotype was obtained from an older man with acute or convalescent COVID-19. The specimen was peripheral blood. CDR3 bases: TGTGCCAGCAGCCACGGCGGGGGGAGCACAGATACGCAGTATTTT. Protein product: CASSHGGGSTDTQYF.